One and the same sample provided the 5 T cell receptor beta chains below, sequenced in a study of blood T cell repertoires in COVID-19. The data were produced by immunoSEQ multiplex PCR, yet TCRdb's version contains in-frame clones alone and is incomplete. This table has 25,000 to 30,000 clones, 65% to 90% appearing once. Sequenced: peripheral blood. The receptors were gathered from a human donor in a cohort sampled during active COVID-19.

V and J are TRBV29-1 and TRBJ2-5; 7 bases are a match to TRBD2. Germline CDR1 SQVTM, CDR2 ANQGSEA. CDR3 size: 15 residues. V dropped 5 bases and J dropped 5; count of bases not matched to a gene: 14. Here the CDR3 reads CSVSRPSGGIETQYF. CDR3 nucleotides: TGCAGCGTTTCGAGACCCTCGGGGGGTATCGAGACCCAGTACTTC.

The CDR3 region is CASSLAGFNQPQHF. The CDR3 DNA follows: TGTGCCAGCAGCTTAGCCGGGTTCAATCAGCCCCAGCATTTT. The chain joins TRBV7-9 to TRBJ1-5; D is unresolved. Germline V gives CDR1 SEHNR, CDR2 FQNEAQ (reference sequence). The CDR3 consists of 14 residues. V lost 0 bases, J lost 3 bases, and 6 bases lay in between.

The chain employs TRBV7-2 and TRBJ1-1; possibly TRBD1 for D (5 bases). V was cut by 6 bases and J by 0 bases, with 17 bases left in between. The CDR3 loop spans 16 amino acids. Per the germline V gene, CDR1 is SGHTA and CDR2 is FQGNSA. The CDR3: CASSTGHTPMNTEAFF. Written as DNA, the CDR3 is TGTGCCAGCAGTACAGGACACACACCTATGAACACTGAAGCTTTCTTT.

The J gene is TRBJ2-7, the V gene TRBV27, with 9 bases lining up with TRBD1. Trimming took 6 bases from V and 3 from J; bases not matched to a gene: 3. Looked up from germline, CDR1 is MNHEY and CDR2 is SMNVEV (reference sequence). This CDR3 is built from 13 residues. CDR3 DNA: TGTGCCAGCAGCGGGACAGGGCGCTACGAGCAGTACTTC. It is translated as CASSGTGRYEQYF.

J is TRBJ2-7 and V is TRBV29-1; TRBD1 aligns across 8 bases. With V trimmed by 3 bases and J by 4 bases, 2 bases remained unmatched. Germline CDR1 and CDR2: SQVTM and ANQGSEA. The CDR3 runs 12 residues. DNA of the CDR3: TGCAGCGTTGAGGACAGGGTTTACGAGCAGTACTTC. Its translation: CSVEDRVYEQYF.